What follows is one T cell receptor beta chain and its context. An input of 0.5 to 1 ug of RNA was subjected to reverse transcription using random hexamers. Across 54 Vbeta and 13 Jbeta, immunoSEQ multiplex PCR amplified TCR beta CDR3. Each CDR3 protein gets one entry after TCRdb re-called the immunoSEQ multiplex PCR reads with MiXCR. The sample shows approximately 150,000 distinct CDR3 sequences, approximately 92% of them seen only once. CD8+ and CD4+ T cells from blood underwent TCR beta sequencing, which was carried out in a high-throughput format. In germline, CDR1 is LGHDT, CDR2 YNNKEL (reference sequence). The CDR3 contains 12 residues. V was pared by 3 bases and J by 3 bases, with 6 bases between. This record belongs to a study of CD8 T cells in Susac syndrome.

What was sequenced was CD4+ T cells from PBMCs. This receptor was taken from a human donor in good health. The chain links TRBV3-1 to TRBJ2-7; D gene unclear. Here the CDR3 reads CASSHADYEQYF. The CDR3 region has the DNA TGTGCCAGCAGCCATGCAGACTACGAGCAGTACTTC.